Listed here are 32 T cell receptor beta chains from one sample, sequenced in a study of PD-1 blockade in mismatch repair-deficient tumors. Clones were sequenced by immunoSEQ multiplex PCR, and TCRdb holds only the in-frame ones, with some missing. The sample holds under 150,000 clones, about 88% seen once. The sample was peripheral blood, taken 44 weeks after starting pembrolizumab. These receptors were collected from an adult with mismatch repair-deficient cancer.

The chain recombines TRBV29-1 with TRBJ2-5, with D possibly matching TRBD1 (6 bases). Germline assignment: CDR1 SQVTM and CDR2 ANQGSEA. The V end lost 3 bases, the J end lost 4 bases, and 12 bases lay between the germline ends. The CDR3 runs 13 residues. The CDR3 is CSVESGGVETQYF. The DNA of the CDR3 is TGCAGCGTTGAGTCTGGGGGCGTAGAGACCCAGTACTTC.

This clone was seen only a few times. The chain links TRBV30 to TRBJ1-4; a weak D match, TRBD1 (6 bases). V was cut by 1 base and J by 3 bases, with 12 bases left in between. The CDR3 is 15 amino acids. Germline loops: CDR1 GTSNPN, CDR2 SVGIG (reference sequence). CDR3 DNA sequence: TGTGCCTGGAGTGGGCAACACAGGGCTAATGAAAAACTGTTTTTT. Residues: CAWSGQHRANEKLFF.

V gene TRBV4-1 combines with J gene TRBJ2-3, with 8 bases matching TRBD2. The germline gives CDR1 MGHRA, CDR2 YSYEKL. This CDR3 region has 16 residues. Unmatched junction bases numbered 7, after V lost 4 bases and J lost 1 base. CDR3 nucleotide sequence: TGCGCCAGCAGCCCCCGGACTAGCCTCGGCACAGATACGCAGTATTTT. It specifies CASSPRTSLGTDTQYF.

This clone was recorded once. The rearrangement joins TRBV18 to TRBJ2-3, with 7 bases that match TRBD2. The CDR3 extends over 17 amino acids. J lost 1 base, V lost 0 bases, and 7 bases had no gene match. Germline V CDR1 and CDR2: KGHSH, LQKENI. The CDR3 bases are TGTGCCAGCTCACCACCGTCCGCGGGAGTGGGCACAGATACGCAGTATTTT. As protein: CASSPPSAGVGTDTQYF.

A word on this clone: Germline and junction disagree at one end, which may indicate a read error. The chain uses TRBV7-7 and TRBJ2-7; D remains ambiguous. The CDR3 loop spans 14 amino acids. Germline assignment: CDR1 SSHAT and CDR2 FNYEAQ (reference sequence). The CDR3 DNA sequence: TGTGCTAGCAGCTTGACTCTTAGCTCCTACGAGCAGTACTTC. It translates to CASSLTLSSYEQYF.

The J gene is TRBJ1-4, the V gene TRBV14, with TRBD1 identical over 7 bases. Germline lookup yields CDR1 SGHDN and CDR2 FVKESK. Germline trimming cut 4 bases from V and 2 bases from J; bases unmatched to any gene: 1. The CDR3 sequence is 14 residues long. CDR3 in DNA: TGTGCCAGCAGCCCACAGGGGACTAATGAAAAACTGTTTTTT. This sequence encodes CASSPQGTNEKLFF.

The table lists this clone with a count of one. V is TRBV6-5 and J is TRBJ1-2; no definite D call. Germline V gives CDR1 MNHEY, CDR2 SVGAGI. CDR3 length equals 16 residues. V was pared by 0 bases and J by 0 bases, with 11 bases between. The chain's CDR3 is CASSYSGSSTNYGYTF. CDR3 sequence (DNA): TGTGCCAGCAGTTACTCGGGATCCTCCACTAACTATGGCTACACCTTC.

This sequence joins TRBV14 and TRBJ2-7; no clear D. Trimming took 3 bases from V and 3 from J, leaving 6 bases between them. The CDR3 contains 12 residues. In germline, CDR1 is SGHDN, CDR2 FVKESK. Here the CDR3 DNA reads TGTGCCAGCAGCCAGACGTACTACGAGCAGTACTTC. Amino acid sequence: CASSQTYYEQYF.

This sequence joins TRBV10-3 and TRBJ2-1; 11 nucleotides align to TRBD2. There are 19 residues in the CDR3. Per germline, CDR1 ENHRY and CDR2 SYGVKD. With V trimmed by 4 bases and J by 0 bases, 11 bases remained unmatched. The CDR3 loop is CAISVRLAGRPFSYNEQFF. The CDR3 bases are TGTGCCATCAGTGTCCGACTAGCGGGACGGCCCTTCTCCTACAATGAGCAGTTCTTC.

The V call is TRBV7-9, the J call TRBJ2-1; TRBD2 aligns across 10 bases. Losses at the gene ends were 0 bases for V and 3 bases for J; bases not matched to a gene: 8. The germline gives CDR1 SEHNR, CDR2 FQNEAQ (reference sequence). This CDR3 is built from 18 residues. The DNA for the CDR3 is TGTGCCAGCAGCTTAGCAGCGGGAGGGCTGCTTGGCTACAATGAGCAGTTCTTC. It codes for CASSLAAGGLLGYNEQFF.

This chain links TRBV29-1 with TRBJ1-3, with D possibly TRBD1 on 5 matching bases. V dropped 2 bases and J dropped 11 bases, with 13 bases sitting between them. This CDR3 is 12 amino acids long. In germline, CDR1 is SQVTM, CDR2 ANQGSEA. The CDR3 region has the DNA TGCAGCGTTGAATATAGGGAGGGGTCCATATATTTT. Translated: CSVEYREGSIYF.

A few counts support this clone. This rearrangement joins TRBV7-8 to TRBJ2-7; D remains unclear. CDR3 length: 14 residues. Germline lookup yields CDR1 SGHVS and CDR2 FQNEAQ. Trimming took 3 bases from V and 7 from J, leaving 16 bases between them. This chain's CDR3 is CASSFNLGVGEQYF. The CDR3 region has the DNA TGTGCCAGCAGCTTTAACCTTGGGGTCGGGGAGCAGTACTTC.

This chain joins TRBV11-2 and TRBJ1-5; D is ambiguous. The germline V gene has CDR1 SGHAT and CDR2 FQNNGV. CDR3 length: 15 amino acids. V gave up 5 bases and J gave up 1 base, with 12 bases separating them. The CDR3: CASSQSGGSNQPQHF. CDR3 nucleotide sequence: TGTGCCAGCAGCCAAAGTGGCGGGAGCAATCAGCCCCAGCATTTT.

This sequence joins TRBV6-1 and TRBJ1-5; D remains unclear. V lost 3 bases and J lost 0, with 15 bases in between. Germline loops: CDR1 MNHNS, CDR2 SASEGT. The CDR3 is 17 residues long. This chain's CDR3 is CASSEARGVYSNQPQHF. The CDR3 DNA is TGTGCCAGCAGTGAGGCTCGGGGTGTATATAGCAATCAGCCCCAGCATTTT.

V usage is TRBV6-4 and J usage is TRBJ2-1; TRBD2 agrees at 9 bases. V shed 2 bases, J shed 10 bases, and the junction held 6 bases outside the gene matches. The CDR3 length is 14 residues. The germline V gene encodes CDR1 MRHNA and CDR2 SNTAGT. CDR3 DNA: TGTGCCAGCAGTGACATAGCGGGAGAACTAGAGCAGTTCTTC. Residues: CASSDIAGELEQFF.

The chain carries TRBV15 and TRBJ1-2; 8 bases fit TRBD1. The CDR3 is made up of 16 amino acids. With 0 bases clipped from V and 5 bases from J, the junction kept 8 bases outside the gene matches. From germline, CDR1 is LNHNV and CDR2 YYDKDF (reference sequence). The CDR3 sequence: CATSRDLQGVRYGYTF. CDR3 DNA: TGTGCCACCAGCAGAGATCTACAGGGGGTGAGGTATGGCTACACCTTC.

This clone came up once. This rearrangement joins TRBV9 to TRBJ2-2; D is uncertain. The CDR3 consists of 13 residues. Germline values: CDR1 SGDLS, CDR2 YYNGEE. Trimming cost V 0 bases and J 4 bases, with 4 bases left between them. The CDR3 loop reads CASSVGRTGELFF. In DNA form, the CDR3 reads TGTGCCAGCAGCGTAGGCCGCACCGGGGAGCTGTTTTTT.

The rearrangement joins TRBV30 to TRBJ2-4; no clear D. The length of the CDR3 is 15 residues. Trimming shortened V by 4 bases and J by 0 bases, and 13 bases separated the two germline ends. In germline, CDR1 is GTSNPN, CDR2 SVGIG (reference sequence). This chain's CDR3 is CAWNDLDLAKNIQYF. The CDR3 coding sequence is TGTGCCTGGAACGACTTAGACCTAGCCAAAAACATTCAGTACTTC.

J is TRBJ2-1 and V is TRBV28; 7 bases line up with TRBD2. CDR1 is MDHEN, CDR2 SYDVKM, per germline. The J segment lost 5 bases and the V segment lost 7 bases, leaving 17 bases of the junction unmatched. The CDR3 extends over 17 amino acids. CDR3 nucleotide sequence: TGTGCCAGCACTGGCGGGAGAGCGGAAAACCAGGACAATGAGCAGTTCTTC. Amino acids: CASTGGRAENQDNEQFF.

This clone was recorded a few times. This chain links TRBV4-1 with TRBJ1-4; maybe TRBD1 (6 bases). The CDR3 has 14 residues. Trimming stripped 3 bases from V and 10 bases from J, with 15 bases between. The germline V gene encodes CDR1 MGHRA and CDR2 YSYEKL. The CDR3 here is CASSQKTGVRKLFF. The CDR3 bases are TGCGCCAGCAGCCAGAAGACAGGAGTACGAAAACTGTTTTTT.

The CDR3 here is CASSLGGSYGYTF. Written as DNA, the CDR3 is TGTGCCAGCAGCTTAGGAGGGTCCTATGGCTACACCTTC. The chain links TRBV13 to TRBJ1-2; D unresolved. V was clipped by 0 bases and J by 4 bases, with 6 bases between them. This CDR3 is 13 amino acids long. CDR1 and CDR2 from the germline V gene are PRHDT and FYEKMQ (reference sequence).

The J gene is TRBJ2-7, the V gene TRBV5-1, with D perhaps TRBD2 (8 bases). The CDR3 is made up of 15 amino acids. Germline values: CDR1 SGHRS, CDR2 YFSETQ. With 3 bases removed from V and 2 bases from J, the gap between germline ends came to 15 bases. The CDR3 region is CASSSGGTEPYEQYF. The CDR3 bases are TGCGCCAGCAGCTCGGGGGGGACAGAGCCCTACGAGCAGTACTTC.

This clone occurred once. This rearrangement joins TRBV5-1 to TRBJ2-7; 12 bases line up with TRBD2. Looked up from germline, CDR1 is SGHRS and CDR2 is YFSETQ. V lost 5 bases and J lost 6; bases outside the gene matches: 21. This CDR3 comprises 19 residues. The CDR3 DNA follows: TGCGCCAGCAGAATACTGGAGCGCCACACTAGCGGGAGGCTCTCCGAGCAGTACTTC. It is translated as CASRILERHTSGRLSEQYF.

This chain connects TRBV13 to TRBJ1-1, with a possible D match to TRBD1 (6 bases). Germline CDR1 PRHDT, CDR2 FYEKMQ (reference sequence). The ends were cut back, 2 bases at V and 5 bases at J, with 15 bases in the middle. The CDR3 is 15 amino acids. CDR3 region: CASSLYQGKGTEAFF. The CDR3 DNA follows: TGTGCCAGCAGCTTATATCAGGGGAAAGGAACTGAAGCTTTCTTT.

This clone occurred a few times. The V gene is TRBV6-1, the J gene TRBJ2-5, with 12 bases matching TRBD2. Germline CDR1 MNHNS, CDR2 SASEGT. After removal of 3 bases from V and 4 bases from J, the junction contained 3 bases not matched to a gene. The CDR3 spans 15 residues. This CDR3 reads CASSETSGSSETQYF. CDR3 DNA: TGTGCCAGCAGTGAGACTAGCGGGAGCTCAGAGACCCAGTACTTC.

The chain employs TRBV4-3 and TRBJ1-1, with D perhaps matching TRBD1 (5 bases). The V gene's germline CDR1 is LGHNA and CDR2 YSLEER. The CDR3 is 15 residues long. Deletions cut 1 base from V and 1 base from J, with 10 bases between. In DNA, the CDR3 is TGCGCCAGCAGCCAAGGTGGCAGGGCGAACACTGAAGCTTTCTTT. Protein: CASSQGGRANTEAFF.

The chain couples TRBV7-6 to TRBJ2-1; possibly TRBD2 for D (6 bases). This CDR3 is built from 15 residues. Germline CDR1 is SGHVS and CDR2 is FNYEAQ. Trimming pared 5 bases from V and 0 bases from J, leaving 11 bases between. CDR3 residues: CASSLIAVSYNEQFF. CDR3 DNA sequence: TGTGCCAGCAGCCTTATAGCGGTCTCCTACAATGAGCAGTTCTTC.

The rearrangement uses TRBV25-1 and TRBJ2-7; TRBD2 matches at 8 bases. This CDR3 spans 15 amino acids. Looked up from germline, CDR1 is MGHDK and CDR2 is SYGVNS. J gave up 0 bases and V 4 bases, and 5 bases lay outside the gene matches. In DNA, the CDR3 is TGTGCCAGCAGTGGCCCTACTAGCGGCTCCTACGAGCAGTACTTC. It yields the protein CASSGPTSGSYEQYF.

The chain combines TRBV20-1 with TRBJ1-1; D is undetermined. Germline V gene data show CDR1 as DFQATT and CDR2 as SNEGSKA (reference sequence). V shed 6 bases and J shed 5 bases, with 10 bases lying between them. This CDR3 comprises 11 residues. DNA for the CDR3: TGCAGTGCCCTGGTGGGTACTGAAGCTTTCTTT. Its protein product is CSALVGTEAFF.

The gene calls are TRBV5-1 and TRBJ2-3; 7 nucleotides match TRBD1. This CDR3 has 16 residues. Losses at the gene ends were 0 bases for V and 1 base for J; bases not matched to a gene: 5. Germline CDR1 SGHRS, CDR2 YFSETQ. The chain's CDR3 is CASSLASGGGTDTQYF. The CDR3 DNA reads as TGCGCCAGCAGCTTGGCCTCAGGGGGAGGCACAGATACGCAGTATTTT.

V gene TRBV28 combines with J gene TRBJ2-1, with 10 bases aligning to TRBD2. V gave up 3 bases and J gave up 8 bases; unmatched junction bases: 16. This CDR3 comprises 18 residues. CDR1 is MDHEN, CDR2 SYDVKM, per germline. CDR3: CASSFGFGGLAGVDEQFF. CDR3 DNA sequence: TGTGCCAGCAGTTTTGGTTTCGGGGGGCTAGCGGGAGTTGATGAGCAGTTCTTC.

This clone appeared a few times. This rearrangement joins TRBV6-6 to TRBJ2-4; no reliable D call. Germline V gives CDR1 MNHNY, CDR2 SVGAGI (reference sequence). V shed 6 bases and J shed 5 bases, with 17 bases lying between them. The CDR3 is 15 residues long. Here the CDR3 reads CASSLRLEWENIQYF. Written as DNA, the CDR3 is TGTGCCAGCAGCTTAAGGTTGGAGTGGGAAAACATTCAGTACTTC.